This TCR beta chain emerged from a study of molecular identifiers for immune sequencing clone quantification. This clonotype was detected a few times. The CDR3 has 17 residues. The V segment lost 4 bases and the J segment 7 bases; nucleotides outside the gene matches: 14. TCRdb re-derived calls from the PCR reads in MiXCR, one entry per CDR3 protein. The data contain more than 50,000 distinct CDR3 sequences, about a fifth of them singletons. This chain links TRBV12-3 or TRBV12-4 with TRBJ2-1, with TRBD2 matching 9 bases. The sequencing input was naive CD8+ T cells from blood, with Jurkat cell RNA spiked in. Subset of the sample: FACS-sorted CD8+CD4-CCR7+CD45RA+ naive T cells. The receptor comes from a human donor in good health. Some libraries in this study had Jurkat cell RNA spiked in. This CDR3 reads CASSWGGAGTSTNEQFF. CDR3 sequence (DNA): TGTGCCAGCAGTTGGGGGGGGGCCGGGACTAGCACGAATGAGCAGTTCTTC.